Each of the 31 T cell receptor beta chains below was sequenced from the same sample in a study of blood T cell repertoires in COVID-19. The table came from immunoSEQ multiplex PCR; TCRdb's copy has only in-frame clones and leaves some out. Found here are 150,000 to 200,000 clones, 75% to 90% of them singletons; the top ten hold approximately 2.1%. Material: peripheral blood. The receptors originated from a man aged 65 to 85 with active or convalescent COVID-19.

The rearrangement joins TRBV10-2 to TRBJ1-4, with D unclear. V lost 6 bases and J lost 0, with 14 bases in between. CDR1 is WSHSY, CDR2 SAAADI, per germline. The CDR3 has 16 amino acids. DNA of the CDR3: TGCGCCAGCAGCCCTCGTCGCGGAGCAACTAATGAAAAACTGTTTTTT. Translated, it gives CASSPRRGATNEKLFF.

The CDR3 here is CASSQGTGAGELFF. DNA of the CDR3: TGTGCCAGCAGCCAAGGGACAGGGGCCGGGGAGCTGTTTTTT. This chain joins TRBV3-1 (or the pseudogene TRBV3-2) and TRBJ2-2; 9 bases fit TRBD1. The CDR3 has 14 residues. Germline assignment: CDR1 LGHDT and CDR2 YNNKEL (reference sequence). The J segment lost 6 bases and the V segment lost 1 base, leaving 0 bases of the junction unmatched.

For the CDR3, the DNA is TGTGCCAGCAGCTTGGAGGGGGGGGCCCCGAACACCGGGGAGCTGTTTTTT. This translates into CASSLEGGAPNTGELFF. J is TRBJ2-2 and V is TRBV5-8; perhaps TRBD2 as D (7 bases). The germline V and J ends were trimmed by 0 bases and 0 bases, with 12 bases remaining between them. Germline-derived CDR1 and CDR2 are SGHTS and YDEGEE. The CDR3 length is 17 residues.

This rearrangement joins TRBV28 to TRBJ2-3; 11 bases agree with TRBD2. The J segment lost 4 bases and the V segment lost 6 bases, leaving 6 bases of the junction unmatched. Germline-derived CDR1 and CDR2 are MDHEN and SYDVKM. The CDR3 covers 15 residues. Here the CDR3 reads CASSLSGGVSDTQYF. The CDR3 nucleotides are TGTGCCAGCAGCCTTAGCGGGGGGGTGTCAGATACGCAGTATTTT.

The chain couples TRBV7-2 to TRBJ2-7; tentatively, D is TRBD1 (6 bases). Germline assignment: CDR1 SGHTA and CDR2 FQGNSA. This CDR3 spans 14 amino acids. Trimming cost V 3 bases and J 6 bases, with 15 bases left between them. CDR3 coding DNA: TGTGCCAGCAGCTTTTCCCAGGGGATTAGCGAGCAGTACTTC. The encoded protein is CASSFSQGISEQYF.

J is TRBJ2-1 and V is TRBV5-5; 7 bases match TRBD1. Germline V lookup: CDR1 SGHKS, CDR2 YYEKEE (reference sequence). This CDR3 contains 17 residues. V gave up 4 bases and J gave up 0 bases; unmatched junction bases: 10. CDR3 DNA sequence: TGTGCCAGCAGCCTGACTGGGACAGCAAGCTCCTACAATGAGCAGTTCTTC. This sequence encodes CASSLTGTASSYNEQFF.

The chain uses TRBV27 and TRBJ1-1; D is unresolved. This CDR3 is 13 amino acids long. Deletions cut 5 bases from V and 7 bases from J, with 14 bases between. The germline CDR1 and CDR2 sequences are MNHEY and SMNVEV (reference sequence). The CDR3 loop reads CASSASPTNEAFF. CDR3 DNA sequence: TGTGCCAGCAGTGCCTCCCCAACTAATGAAGCTTTCTTT.

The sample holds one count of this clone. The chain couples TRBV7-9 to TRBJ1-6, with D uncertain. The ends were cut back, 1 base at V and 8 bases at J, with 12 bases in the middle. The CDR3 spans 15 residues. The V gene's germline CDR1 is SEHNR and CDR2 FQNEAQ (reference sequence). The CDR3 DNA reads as TGTGCCAGCAGCTTAGATGGCACCCGTGATTCACCCCTCCACTTT. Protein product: CASSLDGTRDSPLHF.

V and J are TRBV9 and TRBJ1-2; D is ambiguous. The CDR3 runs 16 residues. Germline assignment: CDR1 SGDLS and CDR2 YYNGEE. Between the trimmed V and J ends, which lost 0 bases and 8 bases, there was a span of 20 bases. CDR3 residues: CASSVEPAVGRGGYTF. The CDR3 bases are TGTGCCAGCAGCGTAGAACCGGCGGTCGGCCGAGGAGGCTACACCTTC.

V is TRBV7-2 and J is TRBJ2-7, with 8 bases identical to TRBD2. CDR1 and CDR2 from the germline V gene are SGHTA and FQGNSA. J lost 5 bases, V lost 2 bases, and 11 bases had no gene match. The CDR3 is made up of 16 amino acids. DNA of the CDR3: TGTGCCAGCAGCTTAAATCCGGGACTAGGAGGCCACGAGCAGTACTTC. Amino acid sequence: CASSLNPGLGGHEQYF.

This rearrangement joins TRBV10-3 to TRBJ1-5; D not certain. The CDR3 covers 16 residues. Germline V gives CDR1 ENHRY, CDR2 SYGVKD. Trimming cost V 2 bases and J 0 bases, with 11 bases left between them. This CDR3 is CAISEGRRGSNQPQHF. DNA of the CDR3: TGTGCCATCAGTGAGGGAAGGCGAGGTAGCAATCAGCCCCAGCATTTT.

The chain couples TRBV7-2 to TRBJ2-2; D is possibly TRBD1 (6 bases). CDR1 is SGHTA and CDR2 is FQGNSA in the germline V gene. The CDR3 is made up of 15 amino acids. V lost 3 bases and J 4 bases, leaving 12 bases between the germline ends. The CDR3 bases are TGTGCCAGCAGCTTTCAGGGACAATCCACCGGGGAGCTGTTTTTT. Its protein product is CASSFQGQSTGELFF.

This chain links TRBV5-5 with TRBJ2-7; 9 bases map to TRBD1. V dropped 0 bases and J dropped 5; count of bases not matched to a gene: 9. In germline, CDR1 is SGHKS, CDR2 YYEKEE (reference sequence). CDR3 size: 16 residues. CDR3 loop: CASSLDFADRGHEQYF. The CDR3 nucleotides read TGTGCCAGCAGCTTGGATTTTGCGGACAGGGGCCACGAGCAGTACTTC.

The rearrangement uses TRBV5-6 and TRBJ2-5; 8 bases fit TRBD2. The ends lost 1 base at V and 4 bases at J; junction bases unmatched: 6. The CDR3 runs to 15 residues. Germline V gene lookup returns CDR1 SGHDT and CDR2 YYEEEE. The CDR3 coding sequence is TGTGCCAGCAGCTTGTTTAGCGGGGAGGGAGAGACCCAGTACTTC. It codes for CASSLFSGEGETQYF.

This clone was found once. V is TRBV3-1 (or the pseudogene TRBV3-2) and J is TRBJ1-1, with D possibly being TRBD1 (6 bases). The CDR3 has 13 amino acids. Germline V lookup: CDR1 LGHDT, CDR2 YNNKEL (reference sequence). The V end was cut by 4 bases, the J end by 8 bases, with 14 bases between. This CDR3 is CASSPNLQGEAFF. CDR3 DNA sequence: TGTGCCAGCAGCCCTAACCTACAGGGAGAAGCTTTCTTT.

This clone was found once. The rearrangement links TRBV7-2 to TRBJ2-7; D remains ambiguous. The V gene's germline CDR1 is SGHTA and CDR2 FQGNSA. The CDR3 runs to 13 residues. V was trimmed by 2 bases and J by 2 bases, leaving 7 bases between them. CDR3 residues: CASSLLRAYEQYF. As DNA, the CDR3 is TGTGCCAGCAGCTTACTCCGGGCCTACGAGCAGTACTTC.

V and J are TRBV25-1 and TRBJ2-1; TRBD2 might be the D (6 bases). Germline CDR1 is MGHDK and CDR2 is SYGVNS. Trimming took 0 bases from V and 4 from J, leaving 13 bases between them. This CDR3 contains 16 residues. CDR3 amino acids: CASSEYAGLNYNEQFF. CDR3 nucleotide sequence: TGTGCCAGCAGTGAATATGCGGGACTGAATTACAATGAGCAGTTCTTC.

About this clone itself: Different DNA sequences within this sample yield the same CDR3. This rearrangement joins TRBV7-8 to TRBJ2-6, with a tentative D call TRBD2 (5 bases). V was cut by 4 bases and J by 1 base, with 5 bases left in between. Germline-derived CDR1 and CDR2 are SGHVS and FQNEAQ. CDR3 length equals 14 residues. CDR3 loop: CASSSGSGANVLTF. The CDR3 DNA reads TGTGCCAGCAGCTCGGGGTCTGGGGCCAACGTCCTGACTTTC. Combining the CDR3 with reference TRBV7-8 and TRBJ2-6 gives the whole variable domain GAGVSQSPRYKVAKRGQDVALRCDPISGHVSLFWYQQALGQGPEFLTYFQNEAQLDKSGLPSDRFFAERPEGSVSTLKIQRTQQEDSAVYLCASSSGSGANVLTFGAGSRLTVL.

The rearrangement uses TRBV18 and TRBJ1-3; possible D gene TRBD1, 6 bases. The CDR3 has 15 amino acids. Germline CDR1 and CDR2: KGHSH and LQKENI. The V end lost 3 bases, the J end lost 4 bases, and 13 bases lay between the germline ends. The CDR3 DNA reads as TGTGCCAGCTCACCTTCAGGGACAACCGGAAACACCATATATTTT. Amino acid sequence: CASSPSGTTGNTIYF.

The CDR3 reads CASSYIVRGHAGELFF. CDR3 nucleotides: TGTGCCAGCAGTTACATTGTCAGGGGGCATGCCGGGGAGCTGTTTTTT. The gene calls are TRBV6-5 and TRBJ2-2; 8 bases map to TRBD1. The V segment lost 2 bases and the J segment 6 bases; nucleotides outside the gene matches: 8. The CDR3 loop spans 16 amino acids. Germline CDR1 is MNHEY and CDR2 is SVGAGI.

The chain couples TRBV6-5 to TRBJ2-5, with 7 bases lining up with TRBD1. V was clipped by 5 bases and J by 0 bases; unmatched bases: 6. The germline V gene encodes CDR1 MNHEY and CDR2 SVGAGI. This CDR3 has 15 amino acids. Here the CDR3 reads CASSTYRGYQETQYF. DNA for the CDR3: TGTGCCAGCAGTACTTACAGGGGATACCAAGAGACCCAGTACTTC.

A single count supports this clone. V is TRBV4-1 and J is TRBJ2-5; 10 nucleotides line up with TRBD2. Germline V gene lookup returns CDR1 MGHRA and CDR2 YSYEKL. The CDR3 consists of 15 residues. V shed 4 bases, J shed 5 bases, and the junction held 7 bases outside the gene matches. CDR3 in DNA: TGCGCCAGCAGCCGCCAACTAGCGGGGTCGGAGACCCAGTACTTC. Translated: CASSRQLAGSETQYF.

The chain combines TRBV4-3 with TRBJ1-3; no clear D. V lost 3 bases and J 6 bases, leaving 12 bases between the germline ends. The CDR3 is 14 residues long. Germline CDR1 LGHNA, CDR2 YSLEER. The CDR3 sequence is CASSQEGSPNTIYF. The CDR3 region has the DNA TGCGCCAGCAGCCAGGAGGGCTCGCCAAACACCATATATTTT.

The CDR3 nucleotides are TGTGCCAGCAGACAACAAGAGACCCAGTACTTC. Translation gives CASRQQETQYF. This chain connects TRBV5-4 to TRBJ2-5; D is undetermined. Germline CDR1 SGHNT, CDR2 YYREEE (reference sequence). The CDR3 runs 11 residues. Trimming shortened V by 5 bases and J by 2 bases, and 4 bases separated the two germline ends.

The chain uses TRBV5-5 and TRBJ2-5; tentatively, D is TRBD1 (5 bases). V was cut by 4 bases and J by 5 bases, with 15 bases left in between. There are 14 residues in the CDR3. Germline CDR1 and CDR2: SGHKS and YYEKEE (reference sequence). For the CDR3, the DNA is TGTGCCAGCAGCAACGGCCAGGGTCTGGAGACCCAGTACTTC. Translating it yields CASSNGQGLETQYF.

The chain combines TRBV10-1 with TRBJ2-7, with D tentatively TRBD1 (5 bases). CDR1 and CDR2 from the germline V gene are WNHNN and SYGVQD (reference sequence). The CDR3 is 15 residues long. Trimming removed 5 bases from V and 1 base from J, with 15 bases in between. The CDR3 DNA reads TGCGCCAGCAGTCCAGGGTTATTAGCATCCTACGAGCAGTACTTC. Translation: CASSPGLLASYEQYF.

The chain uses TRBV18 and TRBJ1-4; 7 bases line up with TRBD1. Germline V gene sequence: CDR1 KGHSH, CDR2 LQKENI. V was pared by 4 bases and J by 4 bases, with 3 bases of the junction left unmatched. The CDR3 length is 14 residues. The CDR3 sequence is CASSQDRNNEKLFF. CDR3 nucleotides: TGTGCCAGCTCACAGGACAGGAATAATGAAAAACTGTTTTTT.

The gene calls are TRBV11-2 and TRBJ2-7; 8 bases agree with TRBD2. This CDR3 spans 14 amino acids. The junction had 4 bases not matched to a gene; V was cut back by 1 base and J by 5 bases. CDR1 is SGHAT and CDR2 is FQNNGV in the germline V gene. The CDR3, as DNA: TGTGCCAGCAGCTTAGCGGGGGGGGCCCACGAGCAGTACTTC. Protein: CASSLAGGAHEQYF.

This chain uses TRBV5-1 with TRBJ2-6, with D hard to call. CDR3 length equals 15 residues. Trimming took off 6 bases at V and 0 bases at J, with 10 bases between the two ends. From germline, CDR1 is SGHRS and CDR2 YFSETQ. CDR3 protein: CASTYLSSGANVLTF. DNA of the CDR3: TGCGCCAGCACCTACCTAAGCTCTGGGGCCAACGTCCTGACTTTC.

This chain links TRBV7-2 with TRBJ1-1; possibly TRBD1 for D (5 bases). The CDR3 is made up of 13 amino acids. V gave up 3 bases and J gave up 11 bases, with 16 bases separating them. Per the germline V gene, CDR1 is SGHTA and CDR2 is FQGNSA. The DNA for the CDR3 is TGTGCCAGCAGCTTCTACTTGGGGGAGGAGGCTTTCTTT. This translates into CASSFYLGEEAFF. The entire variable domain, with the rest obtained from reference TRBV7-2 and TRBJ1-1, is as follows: GAGVSQSPSNKVTEKGKDVELRCDPISGHTALYWYRQSLGQGLEFLIYFQGNSAPDKSGLPSDRFSAERTGGSVSTLTIQRTQQEDSAVYLCASSFYLGEEAFFGQGTRLTVV.

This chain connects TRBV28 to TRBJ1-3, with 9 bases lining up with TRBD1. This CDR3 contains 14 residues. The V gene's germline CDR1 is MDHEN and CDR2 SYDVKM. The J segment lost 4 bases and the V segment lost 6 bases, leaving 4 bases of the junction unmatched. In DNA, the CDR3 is TGTGCCAGCAGGGGGACAGGGCGGGGAAACACCATATATTTT. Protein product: CASRGTGRGNTIYF.